This record looks at one TCR beta chain sequence and its context. Its antigen is unidentified. Libraries were made by iRepertoire multiplex PCR with TCR subtype-specific primers for bulk and single-cell sequencing. Multiplex PCR targeting V, D and J genes made bulk TCR beta libraries. Following a re-call of the multiplex PCR reads, TCRdb has one entry per CDR3 protein and lacks DNA. This sample contains approximately 1,200 distinct CDR3 sequences. Carbamazepine had induced Stevens-Johnson syndrome or toxic epidermal necrolysis in the sequenced donors. Germline V gives CDR1 WNHNN, CDR2 SYGVQD (reference sequence). The CDR3 sequence is 15 residues long. These data come from a study of T cells in severe cutaneous drug reactions. Study overall: Blister fluid/cells and PBMC came from acute- or recovery-stage patients. Study-level results: Carbamazepine-induced Stevens-Johnson syndrome or toxic epidermal necrolysis patients showed strongly raised TRBV12-4, 25% to 35% in blister cells and around 5% in PBMC.

The TCR comes from a human donor with Stevens-Johnson syndrome, a severe cutaneous drug reaction. The material sequenced was cells from a skin blister. This sequence joins TRBV10-1 and TRBJ2-7; checking the TCRdb D call of TRBD2 is not possible without DNA. CDR3 protein: CASSECASGRLGQYF.